Presented here are 22 T cell receptor beta chains from one specimen sequenced in a study of cytomegalovirus exposure and HLA in healthy donors. PCR amplification relied on 60 Vbeta primers (plus 13 Jbeta primers). The protocol was immunoSEQ multiplex PCR, while the TCRdb copy is restricted to in-frame clones and leaves out a portion. Altogether 180,000 or so clones are present, approximately 72% being singletons, with the ten largest covering 2% to 3%. The sequenced sample was PBMCs. These TCRs come from a human donor in good health.

The chain uses TRBV10-3 and TRBJ1-1, with 8 bases aligning to TRBD1. The CDR3 extends over 17 amino acids. The ends lost 2 bases at V and 0 bases at J; junction bases unmatched: 8. Germline CDR1 reads ENHRY; CDR2 reads SYGVKD. CDR3 in DNA: TGTGCCATCAGTGAGGCGCGGACAGGGACCATGAACACTGAAGCTTTCTTT. Translating gives CAISEARTGTMNTEAFF.

The chain combines TRBV4-1 with TRBJ1-2; unclear D gene. The CDR3 is made up of 15 amino acids. CDR1 and CDR2 from the germline V gene are MGHRA and YSYEKL. Between the trimmed V and J ends, which lost 1 base and 0 bases, there was a span of 9 bases. The CDR3 loop reads CASSQGTDSNYGYTF. CDR3 DNA: TGCGCCAGCAGCCAAGGAACAGATTCTAACTATGGCTACACCTTC.

The chain carries TRBV10-1 and TRBJ2-2; 8 nucleotides match TRBD1. There are 15 residues in the CDR3. Trimming at V came to 4 bases and at J to 7 bases, leaving 8 bases not matched to a gene. CDR1 and CDR2 from the germline V gene are WNHNN and SYGVQD (reference sequence). Written as DNA, the CDR3 is TGCGCCAGCAGTGCCCGGACAGGGACAGGCGGGGAGCTGTTTTTT. It is translated as CASSARTGTGGELFF.

The chain is built from TRBV19 and TRBJ2-5, with 9 bases that match TRBD2. The assigned J gene may be wrong: the sequence end matches TRBJ2-7 better. The CDR3 totals 18 residues. Germline V CDR1 and CDR2: LNHDA, SQIVND (reference sequence). CDR3: CASSVSTSSGDLSYEQYF. The CDR3 region has the DNA TGTGCCAGTAGTGTTTCGACCTCTAGCGGGGATCTCTCCTACGAGCAGTACTTC.

The rearrangement links TRBV11-2 to TRBJ1-1; 8 nucleotides line up with TRBD1. Germline V lookup: CDR1 SGHAT, CDR2 FQNNGV. The CDR3 totals 17 residues. With V trimmed by 5 bases and J by 0 bases, 11 bases remained unmatched. The CDR3 region has the DNA TGTGCCAGCAGCCGGAGGACAGGGTACACCATGAACACTGAAGCTTTCTTT. It is translated as CASSRRTGYTMNTEAFF.

V gene TRBV6-1 combines with J gene TRBJ2-7, with 10 bases lining up with TRBD1. CDR3 length: 15 residues. The trim removed 5 bases at V and 4 bases at J, leaving 8 bases unmatched. The V gene's germline CDR1 is MNHNS and CDR2 SASEGT. The CDR3 DNA reads as TGTGCCAGCAGTTTAACGACAGGGGGCAGGTACGAGCAGTACTTC. Its translation is CASSLTTGGRYEQYF.

The gene calls are TRBV5-4 and TRBJ2-2, with 11 bases that match TRBD2. The CDR3 is made up of 15 amino acids. The V gene end was trimmed by 4 bases and the J gene end by 3 bases; junction bases not matched to a gene: 2. Germline V gives CDR1 SGHNT, CDR2 YYREEE (reference sequence). As DNA, the CDR3 is TGTGCCAGCAGCGAGGGACTAGCGGACACCGGGGAGCTGTTTTTT. Translated, it gives CASSEGLADTGELFF.

The chain links TRBV6-1 to TRBJ1-2; D gene ambiguous. CDR3 length: 15 amino acids. V gave up 0 bases and J gave up 3 bases, with 11 bases separating them. The germline V gene encodes CDR1 MNHNS and CDR2 SASEGT. The CDR3 nucleotides are TGTGCCAGCAGTGAAGCGAATCCACGGGACTATGGCTACACCTTC. This translates into CASSEANPRDYGYTF.

The rearrangement links TRBV5-1 to TRBJ2-5, with 11 bases matching TRBD1. Per germline, CDR1 SGHRS and CDR2 YFSETQ. This CDR3 is 16 amino acids long. V lost 4 bases to trimming and J lost 6 bases; unmatched junction nucleotides: 11. CDR3 nucleotides: TGCGCCAGCAGCACTTGGACAGGGGGCAGGGAAAAGACCCAGTACTTC. Translation gives CASSTWTGGREKTQYF. Using reference TRBV5-1 and TRBJ2-5 for the parts outside the CDR3, the full variable domain is KAGVTQTPRYLIKTRGQQVTLSCSPISGHRSVSWYQQTPGQGLQFLFEYFSETQRNKGNFPGRFSGRQFSNSRSEMNVSTLELGDSALYLCASSTWTGGREKTQYFGPGTRLLVL.

The rearrangement uses TRBV2 and TRBJ1-1; 11 positions agree with TRBD1. Germline assignment: CDR1 SNHLY and CDR2 FYNNEI. CDR3 length: 14 residues. Trimming at V came to 6 bases and at J to 4 bases, leaving 4 bases not matched to a gene. CDR3 nucleotide sequence: TGTGCCAGCAGCGGACAGGGGGCGAGCACTGAAGCTTTCTTT. Protein sequence: CASSGQGASTEAFF.

The chain couples TRBV9 to TRBJ2-7; possible D gene TRBD1, 6 bases. The CDR3 spans 15 residues. V was trimmed by 0 bases and J by 0 bases, leaving 10 bases between them. CDR1 is SGDLS and CDR2 is YYNGEE in the germline V gene. The CDR3 nucleotides are TGTGCCAGCAGCGTAGTGGCAGGGGCCTCCTACGAGCAGTACTTC. This gives the protein CASSVVAGASYEQYF.

The rearrangement uses TRBV5-8 and TRBJ2-5; 9 bases fit TRBD1. Germline CDR1 SGHTS, CDR2 YDEGEE. The junction had 5 bases not matched to a gene; V was cut back by 6 bases and J by 5 bases. The CDR3 length is 13 residues. CDR3 DNA: TGTGCCAGCAACCGGGACAGGGAGGAGACCCAGTACTTC. It encodes CASNRDREETQYF.

This sequence joins TRBV5-1 and TRBJ1-4, with D maybe TRBD1 (6 bases). The CDR3 is 14 residues long. V was cut by 4 bases and J by 1 base, with 8 bases left in between. CDR1 is SGHRS and CDR2 is YFSETQ in the germline V gene. The CDR3 loop reads CASSLDRTNEKLFF. CDR3 nucleotides: TGCGCCAGCAGCCTGGACAGAACTAATGAAAAACTGTTTTTT.

The chain couples TRBV11-2 to TRBJ2-1, with a tentative D call TRBD1 (5 bases). The ends were cut back, 5 bases at V and 8 bases at J, with 13 bases in the middle. CDR1 is SGHAT and CDR2 is FQNNGV in the germline V gene. The CDR3 covers 13 residues. CDR3 DNA: TGTGCCAGCAGCCCACAGGTTTTCGATGAGCAGTTCTTC. Translated: CASSPQVFDEQFF.

This chain joins TRBV7-3 and TRBJ2-3; maybe TRBD1 (6 bases). The CDR3 extends over 14 amino acids. Germline-derived CDR1 and CDR2 are SGHTA and FQGTGA. V lost 5 bases, J lost 2 bases, and 11 bases lay in between. The CDR3 sequence is CASSQTGPTDTQYF. As DNA, the CDR3 is TGTGCCAGCAGCCAGACAGGACCCACAGATACGCAGTATTTT.

The V call is TRBV30, the J call TRBJ1-2; tentatively, D is TRBD1 (6 bases). The germline CDR1 and CDR2 sequences are GTSNPN and SVGIG (reference sequence). Trimming shortened V by 0 bases and J by 8 bases, and 13 bases separated the two germline ends. The CDR3 is 13 residues long. This CDR3 reads CAWSVRTAVGYTF. The DNA of the CDR3 is TGTGCCTGGAGTGTGCGGACAGCGGTGGGCTACACCTTC.

This chain connects TRBV6-1 to TRBJ1-2; D is perhaps TRBD1 (5 bases). There are 16 residues in the CDR3. The V end lost 0 bases, the J end lost 5 bases, and 16 bases lay between the germline ends. Germline loops: CDR1 MNHNS, CDR2 SASEGT. The CDR3 is CASSEASYRLGYGYTF. For the CDR3, the DNA is TGTGCCAGCAGTGAAGCGAGTTACAGGTTGGGGTATGGCTACACCTTC.

The CDR3 sequence is CASSLGGAPKNIQYF. The CDR3, as DNA: TGTGCCAGCAGCTTGGGAGGGGCCCCCAAAAACATTCAGTACTTC. The chain combines TRBV7-8 with TRBJ2-4; TRBD2 matches 7 bases. The CDR3 totals 15 residues. The V gene end was trimmed by 3 bases and the J gene end by 2 bases; junction bases not matched to a gene: 4. Germline V gives CDR1 SGHVS, CDR2 FQNEAQ.

The rearrangement links TRBV29-1 to TRBJ2-7; 8 positions match TRBD1. Germline V CDR1 and CDR2: SQVTM, ANQGSEA. V was pared by 7 bases and J by 5 bases, with 7 bases of the junction left unmatched. This CDR3 is 12 amino acids long. CDR3 DNA sequence: TGCAGCGGGAGACAGGGGTCCCACGAGCAGTACTTC. As protein: CSGRQGSHEQYF.

The J gene is TRBJ2-7, the V gene TRBV13, with TRBD2 matching over 13 bases. V lost 0 bases and J lost 4; bases outside the gene matches: 3. Looked up from germline, CDR1 is PRHDT and CDR2 is FYEKMQ (reference sequence). The CDR3 totals 16 residues. The CDR3 region is CASSLGGTSGVYEQYF. CDR3 sequence (DNA): TGTGCCAGCAGCTTAGGCGGGACTAGCGGGGTTTACGAGCAGTACTTC.

The rearrangement joins TRBV30 to TRBJ1-2; D is uncertain. With 1 base removed from V and 7 bases from J, the gap between germline ends came to 13 bases. The V gene's germline CDR1 is GTSNPN and CDR2 SVGIG (reference sequence). There are 13 residues in the CDR3. The CDR3 reads CAWSGSGLLGYTF. The CDR3 region has the DNA TGTGCCTGGAGTGGTTCTGGGCTGCTTGGCTACACCTTC.

This chain uses TRBV21-1 with TRBJ2-7; the table's D call of TRBD2 was not tested on the DNA. TRBV21-1 represents a pseudogene. CDR3 length: 17 residues. The CDR3 DNA reads as TGTGCCAGCAGCATTTCCGCCTCTAGCGGGCGCTCCTACGAGCAGTACTTC. Translating it yields CASSISASSGRSYEQYF.